This T cell receptor beta chain was profiled in a study of T cell repertoires in cytomegalovirus infection. Overall study context: Indicated by public TCR beta signatures were CMV infection and matching HLA type.

One entry per CDR3 protein, called by TCRdb with MiXCR from the reads. Among around 430,000 distinct CDR3 sequences listed, approximately 46% were seen once. A note on this clonotype: Antigen: not known.

The CDR3 covers 14 residues. V trimming: 6 bases; J trimming: 3 bases; junction bases outside the gene matches: 4. Looked up from germline, CDR1 is MNHEY and CDR2 is SVGEGT. Study outcomes and limitations: People with CMV and the relevant HLA were identified by cumulative public TCR beta family frequency.

The receptor was derived from a human donor in good health (CMV status not recorded). Some clones in this sample may be carry-over from other donors' samples. The sample here was cultured PBMCs, taken from culture after CMV antigen stimulation. The chain recombines TRBV6-2 or TRBV6-3 with TRBJ2-7; 11 bases align to TRBD2. In DNA form, the CDR3 reads TGTGCCAGCAGGACCGGGACTAGCGGCTACGAGCAGTACTTC. Its translation: CASRTGTSGYEQYF.